These 24 T cell receptor beta chains came from one sample sequenced in a study of T cells in Graves' hyperthyroidism and ophthalmopathy. The investigators amplified TCR beta CDR3 regions from RNA transcripts. Carried out on the TCR CDR3, a first-round RT-PCR used the HTBI primer set. TCRdb reprocessed the multiplex PCR reads with MiXCR, giving one entry per CDR3 protein. The sample holds about 560,000 distinct CDR3 sequences, approximately 15% seen once. Sequenced material: blood. These receptors were collected from a young woman with Graves' hyperthyroidism.

The V and J genes are TRBV2 and TRBJ2-7, with 10 positions matching TRBD2. Germline lookup yields CDR1 SNHLY and CDR2 FYNNEI. Trimming took 5 bases from V and 5 from J; bases not matched to a gene: 9. The length of the CDR3 is 15 residues. The CDR3 sequence is CASSFRAGGLDEQYF. For the CDR3, the DNA is TGTGCCAGCAGTTTTAGAGCGGGAGGGCTGGACGAGCAGTACTTC.

V and J are TRBV3-1 and TRBJ1-1; D is perhaps TRBD1 (5 bases). Germline V lookup: CDR1 LGHDT, CDR2 YNNKEL (reference sequence). Between the trimmed V and J ends, which lost 4 bases and 1 base, there was a span of 13 bases. The CDR3 is 15 residues long. In DNA, the CDR3 is TGTGCCAGCAGCCGACAGCCCAGGCCGAACACTGAAGCTTTCTTT. Residues: CASSRQPRPNTEAFF.

This clonotype has only a few counts. The rearrangement links TRBV11-3 to TRBJ2-6; possible D gene TRBD2, 6 bases. V was clipped by 5 bases and J by 0 bases, with 11 bases between them. The CDR3 loop spans 16 amino acids. Germline CDR1 reads SGHNT; CDR2 reads YENEEA. This CDR3 is CASSRGKSSGANVLTF. For the CDR3, the DNA is TGTGCCAGCAGCCGGGGGAAAAGCTCTGGGGCCAACGTCCTGACTTTC.

This clonotype was detected ten times or more. The rearrangement joins TRBV3-1 to TRBJ1-6, with unresolved D. Trimming took 0 bases from V and 13 from J, leaving 10 bases between them. Germline V lookup: CDR1 LGHDT, CDR2 YNNKEL (reference sequence). CDR3 length: 13 residues. In DNA, the CDR3 is TGTGCCAGCAGCCAAGATTTGGAGAGGCCCCTCCACTTT. Its protein is CASSQDLERPLHF.

The J gene is TRBJ2-3, the V gene TRBV18; D unclear. Germline values: CDR1 KGHSH, CDR2 LQKENI. V was trimmed by 1 base and J by 6 bases, leaving 17 bases between them. This CDR3 spans 16 amino acids. The chain's CDR3 is CASSPLRTPTDDTQYF. Written as DNA, the CDR3 is TGTGCCAGCTCACCACTTAGAACCCCCACAGATGATACGCAGTATTTT.

A few counts support this clonotype. The junction and the germline gene differ at one end; a read error may be behind it. The rearrangement uses TRBV15 and TRBJ2-3; possible D gene TRBD1, 6 bases. This CDR3 has 13 residues. CDR1 and CDR2 from the germline V gene are LNHNV and YYDKDF (reference sequence). The DNA for the CDR3 is TGTGCCACCGGCAGGGGTACTACAGATACGCAGTATTTT. Its translation is CATGRGTTDTQYF.

V usage is TRBV7-2 and J usage is TRBJ2-3, with 9 bases matching TRBD2. Looked up from germline, CDR1 is SGHTA and CDR2 is FQGNSA. The J segment lost 2 bases and the V segment lost 3 bases, leaving 9 bases of the junction unmatched. This CDR3 has 17 amino acids. The CDR3 DNA reads TGTGCCAGCAGCTTGTCGTATGCGGGAGGGTACACAGATACGCAGTATTTT. This sequence encodes CASSLSYAGGYTDTQYF.

This clonotype was observed a few times. This chain links TRBV2 with TRBJ2-3; no definite D call. In germline, CDR1 is SNHLY, CDR2 FYNNEI. Trimming cost V 5 bases and J 3 bases, with 15 bases left between them. The CDR3 is 15 residues long. DNA of the CDR3: TGTGCCAGCAGTCCGTATGAAGGAGTAACAGATACGCAGTATTTT. This sequence encodes CASSPYEGVTDTQYF.

The rearrangement uses TRBV6-1 and TRBJ2-1, with D possibly matching TRBD1 (6 bases). This CDR3 region has 16 residues. Germline V gene sequence: CDR1 MNHNS, CDR2 SASEGT. Trimming removed 6 bases from V and 4 bases from J, with 19 bases in between. The CDR3 region is CASSDGTFGGYNEQFF. The CDR3 nucleotides are TGTGCCAGCAGCGACGGGACATTCGGCGGGTACAATGAGCAGTTCTTC.

This chain connects TRBV14 to TRBJ2-7; D perhaps matches TRBD2 (5 bases). Trimming took 4 bases from V and 5 from J, leaving 24 bases between them. The CDR3 consists of 17 residues. Germline V CDR1 and CDR2: SGHDN, FVKESK. This CDR3 is CASSRNLRAGNNHEQYF. The DNA for the CDR3 is TGTGCCAGCAGCCGGAACTTGAGGGCAGGAAACAACCACGAGCAGTACTTC.

V gene TRBV7-8 combines with J gene TRBJ2-2, with D possibly TRBD2 on 6 matching bases. Looked up from germline, CDR1 is SGHVS and CDR2 is FQNEAQ. The CDR3 runs 16 residues. Trimming stripped 1 base from V and 8 bases from J, with 17 bases between. The CDR3 spells CASSLGRKGGLGELFF. Written as DNA, the CDR3 is TGTGCCAGCAGCTTAGGTCGGAAGGGAGGACTGGGGGAGCTGTTTTTT.

This clonotype was seen repeatedly, ten times or more. The chain employs TRBV6-2 or TRBV6-3 and TRBJ2-1; 7 nucleotides line up with TRBD1. J gave up 7 bases and V 9 bases, and 9 bases lay outside the gene matches. Germline assignment: CDR1 MNHEY and CDR2 SVGEGT. This CDR3 spans 13 amino acids. In nucleotides, the CDR3 is TGTGCCAGTAAAGAAGGGGGCGGGAATGAGCAGTTCTTC. Translation gives CASKEGGGNEQFF.

This clonotype was found many times. The chain combines TRBV9 with TRBJ2-1; TRBD2 matches 7 bases. With 2 bases clipped from V and 10 bases from J, the junction kept 12 bases outside the gene matches. The V gene's germline CDR1 is SGDLS and CDR2 YYNGEE. The CDR3 spans 15 residues. CDR3 region: CASSVAPSGGKEQFF. The CDR3 bases are TGTGCCAGCAGCGTCGCTCCTAGCGGAGGGAAGGAGCAGTTCTTC.

The chain has TRBV6-5 and TRBJ1-2; D remains ambiguous. Per germline, CDR1 MNHEY and CDR2 SVGAGI. The V end lost 4 bases, the J end lost 5 bases, and 11 bases lay between the germline ends. This CDR3 contains 13 residues. In DNA form, the CDR3 reads TGTGCCAGCAGTTCCCTCGAGGTATATGGCTACACCTTC. As protein: CASSSLEVYGYTF.

This chain links TRBV6-1 with TRBJ1-6; D is possibly TRBD1 (5 bases). Germline CDR1 reads MNHNS; CDR2 reads SASEGT. CDR3 size: 15 residues. The V end lost 5 bases, the J end lost 7 bases, and 15 bases lay between the germline ends. CDR3 in DNA: TGTGCCAGCAGTCGACCGCAGGGACGGAATTCACCCCTCCACTTT. Residues: CASSRPQGRNSPLHF.

In its sample, this clonotype was seen many times. This chain links TRBV6-5 with TRBJ2-7; D may be TRBD1 (6 bases). Per the germline V gene, CDR1 is MNHEY and CDR2 is SVGAGI. The germline V and J ends were trimmed by 0 bases and 2 bases, with 14 bases remaining between them. The CDR3 is 16 amino acids. As DNA, the CDR3 is TGTGCCAGCAGTTACTCGGACAGTTTAGTCACCTACGAGCAGTACTTC. Translating gives CASSYSDSLVTYEQYF.

This clonotype was counted many times. V and J are TRBV11-2 and TRBJ1-2; D perhaps matches TRBD1 (6 bases). The CDR3 covers 13 residues. Trimming pared 5 bases from V and 6 bases from J, leaving 13 bases between. Germline CDR1 reads SGHAT; CDR2 reads FQNNGV. Here the CDR3 DNA reads TGTGCCAGCAGCAGGGCAACAGGGAATGGCTACACCTTC. It codes for CASSRATGNGYTF.

J is TRBJ2-2 and V is TRBV5-6, with D perhaps being TRBD1 or TRBD2 (5 bases each). V was shortened by 4 bases and J by 5 bases, with 24 bases between the two germline ends. Germline V lookup: CDR1 SGHDT, CDR2 YYEEEE. The CDR3 contains 18 residues. The CDR3 reads CASSSRPLQWGRTGELFF. The CDR3 bases are TGTGCCAGCAGCAGCAGACCACTCCAGTGGGGACGGACCGGGGAGCTGTTTTTT.

This clonotype was counted only a few times. V is TRBV5-1 and J is TRBJ2-1; tentative D call: TRBD2 (6 bases). The CDR3 length is 14 residues. Looked up from germline, CDR1 is SGHRS and CDR2 is YFSETQ. V lost 2 bases to trimming and J lost 8 bases, with 14 bases between them. The chain's CDR3 is CASSFFYLADEQFF. DNA of the CDR3: TGCGCCAGCAGCTTTTTCTATTTAGCGGATGAGCAGTTCTTC. Full variable domain (remainder filled in from reference TRBV5-1 and TRBJ2-1): KAGVTQTPRYLIKTRGQQVTLSCSPISGHRSVSWYQQTPGQGLQFLFEYFSETQRNKGNFPGRFSGRQFSNSRSEMNVSTLELGDSALYLCASSFFYLADEQFFGPGTRLTVL.

The chain recombines TRBV29-1 with TRBJ2-3; D call uncertain. The CDR3 consists of 11 residues. Deletions cut 7 bases from V and 3 bases from J, with 8 bases between. Germline V gene lookup returns CDR1 SQVTM and CDR2 ANQGSEA. The CDR3 protein is CSGRWTDTQYF. CDR3 DNA: TGCAGCGGAAGATGGACAGATACGCAGTATTTT.

This clonotype has more than one count but fewer than ten. The rearrangement uses TRBV6-1 and TRBJ2-1; TRBD2 matches 7 bases. Germline V lookup: CDR1 MNHNS, CDR2 SASEGT. There are 12 residues in the CDR3. The V segment lost 8 bases and the J segment 5 bases; nucleotides outside the gene matches: 3. CDR3 sequence (DNA): TGTGCCAGCCGGGACTACAACAATGAGCAGTTCTTC. Protein product: CASRDYNNEQFF.

Ten or more counts support this clonotype. V gene TRBV2 combines with J gene TRBJ2-1; a weak D match, TRBD1 (6 bases). The CDR3 has 14 amino acids. Germline V gene sequence: CDR1 SNHLY, CDR2 FYNNEI. V lost 0 bases to trimming and J lost 6 bases, with 9 bases between them. CDR3 in amino acids: CASSEARTVNEQFF. In DNA, the CDR3 is TGTGCCAGCAGTGAAGCGCGGACAGTCAATGAGCAGTTCTTC.

This clonotype was counted between two and nine times. The V call is TRBV4-1, the J call TRBJ1-2; D unclear. The CDR3 has 14 amino acids. Trimming shortened V by 3 bases and J by 6 bases, and 14 bases separated the two germline ends. From germline, CDR1 is MGHRA and CDR2 YSYEKL. CDR3: CASSHLGNRDGYTF. The CDR3 coding sequence is TGCGCCAGCAGCCACCTAGGAAACCGGGATGGCTACACCTTC.

In the case of this clonotype: Its ends do not fully match the called genes, so a read error is possible. V and J are TRBV3-1 and TRBJ2-5, with TRBD2 identical over 13 bases. Germline CDR1 LGHDT, CDR2 YNNKEL (reference sequence). CDR3 size: 16 residues. The CDR3 sequence is CASSPEGLAGVVTRYF. The CDR3 DNA sequence: TGTGCCAGCAGCCCCGAAGGACTAGCGGGAGTTGTGACCCGGTACTTC.